The 24 T cell receptor beta chains presented below share a single source sample, sequenced in a study of OX40 agonist ivuxolimab in advanced cancers. The assay was immunoSEQ multiplex PCR, and TCRdb's table has in-frame clones only and misses some. This sample yields about 50,000 clones, of which around 80% are seen a single time; about 7.7% belongs to the top ten. Here the sequenced sample was CD4+ or CD8+ T cells sorted from blood, taken in a trial of the OX40 agonist ivuxolimab. These receptors originate from an adult with an advanced solid tumor such as melanoma, head and neck, liver or kidney cancer.

The chain employs TRBV7-2 and TRBJ1-3; D is unresolved. The V gene's germline CDR1 is SGHTA and CDR2 FQGNSA. The CDR3 runs 16 residues. Deletions cut 0 bases from V and 0 bases from J, with 9 bases between. DNA for the CDR3: TGTGCCAGCAGCTTAGCGCGCGGGAACTCTGGAAACACCATATATTTT. Protein sequence: CASSLARGNSGNTIYF.

The rearrangement uses TRBV7-2 and TRBJ2-2; the D gene is possibly TRBD1 (6 bases). Germline V gives CDR1 SGHTA, CDR2 FQGNSA. Deletions cut 5 bases from V and 0 bases from J, with 22 bases between. The CDR3 is made up of 19 amino acids. The chain's CDR3 is CASSIHRASILSNTGELFF. DNA for the CDR3: TGTGCCAGCAGCATCCACAGGGCCTCCATCCTATCGAACACCGGGGAGCTGTTTTTT.

The chain is built from TRBV10-3 and TRBJ2-3; D remains ambiguous. This CDR3 region has 16 residues. V was trimmed by 0 bases and J by 1 base, leaving 11 bases between them. Germline CDR1 is ENHRY and CDR2 is SYGVKD. The CDR3 DNA reads as TGTGCCATCAGTGAGTCGGGCGTTGCCGGCACAGATACGCAGTATTTT. This codes for CAISESGVAGTDTQYF.

The chain is built from TRBV7-2 and TRBJ1-3; tentative D call: TRBD1 (5 bases). Germline V lookup: CDR1 SGHTA, CDR2 FQGNSA. The length of the CDR3 is 12 residues. V lost 3 bases to trimming and J lost 11 bases, with 11 bases between them. The DNA for the CDR3 is TGTGCCAGCAGCTTCTACCAAGGGGCCATATATTTT. This codes for CASSFYQGAIYF. Using reference TRBV7-2 and TRBJ1-3 for the parts outside the CDR3, the full variable domain is GAGVSQSPSNKVTEKGKDVELRCDPISGHTALYWYRQSLGQGLEFLIYFQGNSAPDKSGLPSDRFSAERTGGSVSTLTIQRTQQEDSAVYLCASSFYQGAIYFGEGSWLTVV.

This clone was recorded a few times. The CDR3 sequence: CASSEPRSGNTIYF. CDR3 sequence (DNA): TGTGCCAGCAGTGAACCCCGTTCTGGAAACACCATATATTTT. V usage is TRBV2 and J usage is TRBJ1-3; D gene unclear. Trimming pared 2 bases from V and 1 base from J, leaving 6 bases between. In germline, CDR1 is SNHLY, CDR2 FYNNEI. The CDR3 is made up of 14 amino acids.

There are a few counts of this clone. This chain links TRBV4-1 with TRBJ2-3; D unresolved. Per germline, CDR1 MGHRA and CDR2 YSYEKL. This CDR3 is 14 amino acids long. V was shortened by 0 bases and J by 2 bases, with 6 bases between the two germline ends. Here the CDR3 DNA reads TGCGCCAGCAGCCAAGACAGAAACACAGATACGCAGTATTTT. Translating it yields CASSQDRNTDTQYF.

The J gene is TRBJ2-3, the V gene TRBV29-1, with a weak D call TRBD2 (5 bases). The V and J ends lost 1 base and 3 bases respectively, with 8 bases between them. CDR3 length: 13 residues. In germline, CDR1 is SQVTM, CDR2 ANQGSEA. The CDR3 is CSVEGSGTDTQYF. CDR3 in DNA: TGCAGCGTTGAAGGGTCGGGGACAGATACGCAGTATTTT.

V is TRBV10-1 and J is TRBJ2-5, with D unresolved. Trimming removed 4 bases at V and 7 bases at J, with 13 bases between. Germline V gene lookup returns CDR1 WNHNN and CDR2 SYGVQD (reference sequence). This CDR3 comprises 13 residues. CDR3 sequence: CASSAEAVGTQYF. Written as DNA, the CDR3 is TGCGCCAGCAGTGCAGAGGCTGTGGGGACCCAGTACTTC.

This sequence joins TRBV6-4 and TRBJ2-7; D is undetermined. Germline lookup yields CDR1 MRHNA and CDR2 SNTAGT. V lost 2 bases to trimming and J lost 2 bases, with 10 bases between them. The CDR3 covers 14 residues. The CDR3 DNA sequence: TGTGCCAGCAGTGACGAGGCCGGAGCCTACGAGCAGTACTTC. Residues: CASSDEAGAYEQYF.

The chain combines TRBV18 with TRBJ2-3; D gene uncertain. V lost 3 bases and J lost 0, with 13 bases in between. Germline lookup yields CDR1 KGHSH and CDR2 LQKENI. This CDR3 is built from 16 residues. The CDR3 here is CASSPDQSPSTDTQYF. In DNA, the CDR3 is TGTGCCAGCTCACCGGACCAGTCCCCTAGCACAGATACGCAGTATTTT.

In its sample, this clone was seen once. The V and J genes are TRBV7-7 and TRBJ2-3; 8 bases line up with TRBD1. The CDR3 has 14 residues. V shed 5 bases, J shed 3 bases, and the junction held 4 bases outside the gene matches. Germline CDR1 reads SSHAT; CDR2 reads FNYEAQ (reference sequence). The CDR3 DNA reads TGTGCCAGCAGCCTCGACAGGGGAACAGATACGCAGTATTTT. It specifies CASSLDRGTDTQYF. Supplemented by reference TRBV7-7 and TRBJ2-3, the full variable domain reads GAGVSQSPRYKVTKRGQDVTLRCDPISSHATLYWYQQALGQGPEFLTYFNYEAQPDKSGLPSDRFSAERPEGSISTLTIQRTEQRDSAMYRCASSLDRGTDTQYFGPGTRLTVL.

As for this clone: No DNA is shown, since the ends of the CDR3 on it are uncertain; the CDR3 is the one TCRdb lists. CDR3 amino acids: CASSLEGFGAGELFF. The rearrangement links TRBV27 to TRBJ2-2. Per germline, CDR1 MNHEY and CDR2 SMNVEV (reference sequence). The CDR3 has 15 residues if both end residues are counted.

The count of this clone is one. The chain combines TRBV6-4 with TRBJ2-1; D is unresolved. Germline V lookup: CDR1 MRHNA, CDR2 SNTAGT. This CDR3 contains 15 residues. Between the trimmed V and J ends, which lost 4 bases and 0 bases, there was a span of 10 bases. CDR3 sequence (DNA): TGTGCCAGCAGTGTCGGAGCGAGCTCCTACAATGAGCAGTTCTTC. Its translation is CASSVGASSYNEQFF.

The CDR3 sequence is CASSLVGDQPQHF. The CDR3 region has the DNA TGTGCCAGCAGCTTAGTGGGAGACCAGCCCCAGCATTTT. V usage is TRBV7-2 and J usage is TRBJ1-5; D gene ambiguous. Trimming shortened V by 1 base and J by 7 bases, and 8 bases separated the two germline ends. The CDR3 covers 13 residues. The germline gives CDR1 SGHTA, CDR2 FQGNSA.

The chain couples TRBV21-1 to TRBJ2-6; the table's D call, TRBD2, has no DNA check behind it. TRBV21-1 is designated a pseudogene. This CDR3 contains 18 residues. The CDR3 spells CASSKIGRGAAGANVLTF. DNA of the CDR3: TGTGCCAGCAGCAAAATTGGGCGGGGCGCGGCTGGGGCCAACGTCCTGACTTTC.

This rearrangement joins TRBV30 to TRBJ1-2, with 10 bases that match TRBD1. The V segment lost 4 bases and the J segment 3 bases; nucleotides outside the gene matches: 11. This CDR3 is 16 amino acids long. CDR1 GTSNPN and CDR2 SVGIG come from the germline V gene (reference sequence). CDR3 amino acids: CAWTMTGGRVDYGYTF. Written as DNA, the CDR3 is TGTGCCTGGACCATGACAGGGGGCCGGGTCGACTATGGCTACACCTTC.

This chain joins TRBV29-1 and TRBJ2-5; D possibly corresponds to TRBD2 (5 bases). V gave up 7 bases and J gave up 0 bases, with 21 bases separating them. CDR3 length: 16 residues. Germline-derived CDR1 and CDR2 are SQVTM and ANQGSEA. CDR3 protein: CSAELVGRRYQETQYF. CDR3 DNA: TGCAGCGCCGAATTGGTTGGCAGGAGGTACCAAGAGACCCAGTACTTC.

This chain connects TRBV19 to TRBJ1-1; D unresolved. V was clipped by 1 base and J by 3 bases, with 9 bases between them. The CDR3 has 14 residues. In germline, CDR1 is LNHDA, CDR2 SQIVND (reference sequence). The CDR3 DNA reads as TGTGCCAGTAGTATAGGAGCGGGAGACACTGAAGCTTTCTTT. Translation: CASSIGAGDTEAFF.

The rearrangement links TRBV4-3 to TRBJ1-2, with 7 positions matching TRBD1. The CDR3 runs to 17 residues. Germline assignment: CDR1 LGHNA and CDR2 YSLEER. V shed 2 bases, J shed 6 bases, and the junction held 15 bases outside the gene matches. The CDR3 region has the DNA TGCGCCAGCAGCCAACCTCAGATCACCGGGACAGCGGATGGCTACACCTTC. Its protein product is CASSQPQITGTADGYTF.

The V gene is TRBV7-8, the J gene TRBJ1-5, with D tentatively TRBD1 (6 bases). The germline V and J ends were trimmed by 4 bases and 4 bases, with 14 bases remaining between them. Germline V gene lookup returns CDR1 SGHVS and CDR2 FQNEAQ. The length of the CDR3 is 15 residues. As DNA, the CDR3 is TGTGCCAGCAGCTGGTCAGGGGAGGGAAATCAGCCCCAGCATTTT. Translating gives CASSWSGEGNQPQHF. Looking up the rest from reference TRBV7-8 and TRBJ1-5 gives the full variable domain: GAGVSQSPRYKVAKRGQDVALRCDPISGHVSLFWYQQALGQGPEFLTYFQNEAQLDKSGLPSDRFFAERPEGSVSTLKIQRTQQEDSAVYLCASSWSGEGNQPQHFGDGTRLSIL.

This chain connects TRBV4-1 to TRBJ1-1, with D unresolved. The CDR3 covers 12 residues. V lost 2 bases to trimming and J lost 7 bases, with 8 bases between them. Germline CDR1 and CDR2: MGHRA and YSYEKL. The CDR3: CASSQPPLEAFF. In DNA form, the CDR3 reads TGCGCCAGCAGCCAACCTCCCCTTGAAGCTTTCTTT.

The chain recombines TRBV7-9 with TRBJ2-4; TRBD1 matches 9 bases. In germline, CDR1 is SEHNR, CDR2 FQNEAQ (reference sequence). V shed 1 base, J shed 15 bases, and the junction held 4 bases outside the gene matches. The CDR3 runs to 12 residues. This chain's CDR3 is CASSLDTGGLYF. In nucleotides, the CDR3 is TGTGCCAGCAGCTTAGACACAGGGGGCTTGTACTTC. The full variable domain, its missing parts supplied by reference TRBV7-9 and TRBJ2-4, is DTGVSQNPRHKITKRGQNVTFRCDPISEHNRLYWYRQTLGQGPEFLTYFQNEAQLEKSRLLSDRFSAERPKGSFSTLEIQRTEQGDSAMYLCASSLDTGGLYFGAGTRLSVL.

V is TRBV18 and J is TRBJ2-7, with D tentatively TRBD1 (6 bases). V was shortened by 4 bases and J by 0 bases, with 16 bases between the two germline ends. This CDR3 has 16 amino acids. Germline loops: CDR1 KGHSH, CDR2 LQKENI. The CDR3 coding sequence is TGTGCCAGCTCACTCCCGACAGGCCGCTCCTCCTACGAGCAGTACTTC. Protein sequence: CASSLPTGRSSYEQYF.

This chain joins TRBV2 and TRBJ1-2; no firm D call. Germline CDR1 and CDR2: SNHLY and FYNNEI. V was pared by 1 base and J by 5 bases, with 8 bases between. The CDR3 sequence is 13 residues long. In DNA form, the CDR3 reads TGTGCCAGCAGTGAAGAGGCAGCGTATGGCTACACCTTC. This sequence encodes CASSEEAAYGYTF.